The rows below give T cell receptor beta chains drawn from one sample of a study of brain T cells in children with intractable seizures. Repertoires were generated with immunoSEQ multiplex PCR, while TCRdb's copy carries only in-frame clones and drops some. Here the sample spans about 64,000 clones, 95% to 97% being singletons. The material sequenced was peripheral blood, taken at surgery. Receptors originate from a boy younger than two with focal cortical dysplasia and intractable seizures. The CDR3 runs from the conserved cysteine through the conserved F or W. D genes are given only for firm matches. Rows give clone size only sometimes, using once, few, many, or a class for an expanded clone.

cdr3_nt,cdr3_aa,v_call,d_call,clone_size,j_call
TGTGCCAGTAGTCAGGTCACGGGGAATCAGCCCCAGCATTTT,CASSQVTGNQPQHF,TRBV19,-,-,TRBJ1-5
TGTGCCAGCAGCTCTGGACTCGGTGGCTACGAGCAGTACTTC,CASSSGLGGYEQYF,TRBV11-2,-,-,TRBJ2-7
TGTGCCATCAGTGACCGGACAGCTATGAACACTGAAGCTTTCTTT,CAISDRTAMNTEAFF,TRBV10-3,-,-,TRBJ1-1
TGTGCCAGCAGGGGTCATCGGTTTGACATTCAGTACTTC,CASRGHRFDIQYF,TRBV12-3/TRBV12-4,-,-,TRBJ2-4
TGTGCCAGCAGCTTAGCGGCCAATCAGCCCCAGCATTTT,CASSLAANQPQHF,TRBV7-6,-,-,TRBJ1-5
TGTGCCAGCAGTGAAGGGGTTGCTAATGAAAAACTGTTTTTT,CASSEGVANEKLFF,TRBV6-1,-,-,TRBJ1-4
TGTGCCAGCAGCTCGGACCCTCGGGAGATCCCTTACAATGAGCAGTTCTTC,CASSSDPREIPYNEQFF,TRBV7-6,-,-,TRBJ2-1
TGTGCCAGCTCACCTGGACAGGGCAGTGGCTATGGCTACACCTTC,CASSPGQGSGYGYTF,TRBV18,TRBD1,-,TRBJ1-2
TGTGCCAGTAGTCCCCTGATTGAAGCGGGGGGGTTTTACAATGAGCAGTTCTTC,CASSPLIEAGGFYNEQFF,TRBV19,TRBD2,-,TRBJ2-1
TGTGCCAGCGGGGGTAATGAGCAGTTCTTC,CASGGNEQFF,TRBV2,-,-,TRBJ2-1
TGTGCCAGCAGCTTTGGGCTCAATCAGCCCCAGCATTTT,CASSFGLNQPQHF,TRBV5-6,-,-,TRBJ1-5
TGTGCCAGCAGCTTAATTTCAGGGGGCGGCTCTGAAGCTTTCTTT,CASSLISGGGSEAFF,TRBV11-1,TRBD1,-,TRBJ1-1
TGTGCCAGCTCACCACAGGGTTGGGAGACCCAGTACTTC,CASSPQGWETQYF,TRBV18,-,-,TRBJ2-5
TGTGCCAGCATGGGTTGGGGGGCTATACGCACAGATACGCAGTATTTT,CASMGWGAIRTDTQYF,TRBV27,-,-,TRBJ2-3
TGTGCCAGCAGCCGCCGGACTAGCGGGAGCGAGCAGTACTTC,CASSRRTSGSEQYF,TRBV3-1/TRBV3-2,TRBD2,-,TRBJ2-7
TGTGCCAGCAGCTTAGATCAAACAGGGTTGTGGGAGCAGTACTTC,CASSLDQTGLWEQYF,TRBV11-2,-,once,TRBJ2-7
TGTGCCACCGGACGGACTAGCCAGCCCAATGAGCAGTTCTTC,CATGRTSQPNEQFF,TRBV27,TRBD2,-,TRBJ2-1
TGTGCCAGTAGTATAGACCATCGGGGGGGCCCTGTAGCGGATACGCAGTATTTT,CASSIDHRGGPVADTQYF,TRBV19,TRBD2,-,TRBJ2-3
TGTGCCAGCAGCTTACCAGGGAGGGTCGGTGGCTACACCTTC,CASSLPGRVGGYTF,TRBV11-2,-,-,TRBJ1-2
TGTGCCAGTAGGACAGGGAAGGGGGAGACCCAGTACTTC,CASRTGKGETQYF,TRBV19,TRBD1,-,TRBJ2-5
TGTGCCAGCAGCGTACAGTCTTCGGAGACCCACGAGCAGTACTTC,CASSVQSSETHEQYF,TRBV9,-,-,TRBJ2-7
TGTGCCAGCAGCTTAGATAGTGGGAGGGAAAATGAGCAGTTCTTC,CASSLDSGRENEQFF,TRBV7-2,TRBD2,-,TRBJ2-1
TGTGCCAGCGTCCCTCCCCGGGGGACCATGAACACTGAAGCTTTCTTT,CASVPPRGTMNTEAFF,TRBV25-1,-,-,TRBJ1-1
TGTGCCAGCAGCTTGCTGTTAGGGAACACTGAAGCTTTCTTT,CASSLLLGNTEAFF,TRBV11-2,-,-,TRBJ1-1
TGTGCCAGCAGCCACGAACAGGGGAGCTCCTATAATTCACCCCTCCACTTT,CASSHEQGSSYNSPLHF,TRBV3-1/TRBV3-2,TRBD1,-,TRBJ1-6
TGTGCCAGCAGTCCGGACAGGGTCAATGAGCAGTTCTTC,CASSPDRVNEQFF,TRBV6-5,TRBD1,-,TRBJ2-1
TGCGCCAGCAGCTTGGATGGCGCGAACACCGGGGAGCTGTTTTTT,CASSLDGANTGELFF,TRBV5-1,-,-,TRBJ2-2
TGTGCCATCAGTGACCTCTCCAGGGGGGGCACCGGGGAGCTGTTTTTT,CAISDLSRGGTGELFF,TRBV10-3,-,-,TRBJ2-2
TGTGCCAGCAGCGTAATTAGGACAGGGGTTTTCGGCGGCTACACCTTC,CASSVIRTGVFGGYTF,TRBV9,TRBD1,-,TRBJ1-2
TGTGCCAGCAGCTTCGGACGGGGGACTTACAATGAGCAGTTCTTC,CASSFGRGTYNEQFF,TRBV7-3,-,-,TRBJ2-1
TGCGCCAGCAGCCAAGATTTGAGACAATTCTATGGCTACACCTTC,CASSQDLRQFYGYTF,TRBV4-3,-,-,TRBJ1-2
TGTGCCTCCGGGGGGGGGTATTTGGACGAGCAGTACTTC,CASGGGYLDEQYF,TRBV27,TRBD2,-,TRBJ2-7
TGCGCCAGCAGCCAATCGCTAGCGGGGGAGATAAACTACGAGCAGTACTTC,CASSQSLAGEINYEQYF,TRBV4-1,TRBD2,-,TRBJ2-7
TGTGCCAGTAGTATCGTCGGGGGGACTGAAGCTTTCTTT,CASSIVGGTEAFF,TRBV19,-,-,TRBJ1-1
TGTGCCAGCAGCTGGGACAGGGGGCCCAATGAGCAGTTCTTC,CASSWDRGPNEQFF,TRBV6-5,TRBD1,-,TRBJ2-1
TGTGCCAGCAGTTACTCGACTCGGGGGGGCCCCCAGTACTACGAGCAGTACTTC,CASSYSTRGGPQYYEQYF,TRBV6-2/TRBV6-3,TRBD2,few,TRBJ2-7
TGTGCCACCAGCAGAGGGACTAGCGGGGGGGCCGGCACAGATACGCAGTATTTT,CATSRGTSGGAGTDTQYF,TRBV15,TRBD2,-,TRBJ2-3
TGTGCCAGCTCACCTTTGGACAGGGGTAACTATGGCTACACCTTC,CASSPLDRGNYGYTF,TRBV18,TRBD1,-,TRBJ1-2
TGTGCCAGCAGTGAAAGTGGGCTTGGGGCCAACGTCCTGACTTTC,CASSESGLGANVLTF,TRBV2,-,-,TRBJ2-6
TGTGCCAGCAGCCAACAAGGACAGCTGAACACTGAAGCTTTCTTT,CASSQQGQLNTEAFF,TRBV3-1/TRBV3-2,-,-,TRBJ1-1
TGTGCCAGTAGTATGCGCCCCAGGATTGGCGGAAACACCATATATTTT,CASSMRPRIGGNTIYF,TRBV19,-,-,TRBJ1-3
TGTGCCAGCAGCGATAAACAGGGAGGGAGCTATGGCTACACCTTC,CASSDKQGGSYGYTF,TRBV6-5,-,-,TRBJ1-2
TGCGCCAGCAGCCCGAGGACAGGGCGCACAGATACGCAGTATTTT,CASSPRTGRTDTQYF,TRBV5-1,TRBD1,-,TRBJ2-3
TGTGCCAGCAGCTTAGCGGGAGGGGTAACAGAGACCCAGTACTTC,CASSLAGGVTETQYF,TRBV7-9,TRBD2,-,TRBJ2-5
TGTGCCAGCAGCTGGCAGAACTACGAGCAGTACTTC,CASSWQNYEQYF,TRBV7-2,-,-,TRBJ2-7
TGTGCCAGCAGCCCCTCGTACCAGCGGGAGGGCCGAGGAGAGCAGTACTTC,CASSPSYQREGRGEQYF,TRBV3-1/TRBV3-2,TRBD2,-,TRBJ2-7
TGTGCCAGCAGCCGTTCCGGGACTAGCACAGATACGCAGTATTTT,CASSRSGTSTDTQYF,TRBV11-2,-,-,TRBJ2-3
TGTGCCATCAAGAACCGGGGGGACGTAAGCCCTCAGTTCTTC,CAIKNRGDVSPQFF,TRBV10-3,TRBD2,-,TRBJ2-1
TGTGCCAGCAGCGTAGCTGGAGGACAGGATAATTCACCCCTCCACTTT,CASSVAGGQDNSPLHF,TRBV9,TRBD1,-,TRBJ1-6
TGTGCCAGCAAACAATGGGGACAGGGAATAACAGATACGCAGTATTTT,CASKQWGQGITDTQYF,TRBV27,TRBD1,-,TRBJ2-3
TGTGCCAGCAGTTTGGGACTAGCAGATACGCAGTATTTT,CASSLGLADTQYF,TRBV28,TRBD2,-,TRBJ2-3
TGTGCTAGTGGAATCACAGATACGCAGTATTTT,CASGITDTQYF,TRBV12-5,-,-,TRBJ2-3